These T cell receptor beta chains were read from a single sample in a study of cytomegalovirus exposure and HLA in healthy donors. The assay was immunoSEQ multiplex PCR, and TCRdb's table has in-frame clones only and misses some. There are 150,000 to 200,000 clones in the sample, with around 1.4% held by the top ten. Sequencing was performed on PBMCs. Source of these receptors: a woman between 55 and 75 years old in good health and CMV-seronegative. Both conserved end residues are part of each CDR3. D genes are given only for firm matches.

j_call,v_call,d_call,cdr3_aa,cdr3_nt
TRBJ1-5,TRBV6-5,TRBD1,CASSRGQGARSQHF,TGTGCCAGCAGTCGCGGACAGGGGGCCAGGTCCCAGCATTTT
TRBJ2-2,TRBV2,NA,CASRSLGGPGELFF,TGTGCCAGCAGGTCCCTCGGGGGGCCGGGGGAGCTGTTTTTT
TRBJ2-2,TRBV2,NA,CASTRKAANTGELFF,TGTGCCAGCACTAGGAAAGCGGCTAACACCGGGGAGCTGTTTTTT
TRBJ1-1,TRBV25-1,NA,CASSPGQVTEAFF,TGTGCCAGCAGCCCGGGACAAGTCACTGAAGCTTTCTTT
TRBJ1-1,TRBV9,NA,CASSSGGGVGTEAFF,TGTGCCAGCAGCTCCGGTGGGGGGGTAGGAACTGAAGCTTTCTTT
TRBJ2-1,TRBV27,NA,CATGELGPGNEQFF,TGTGCCACCGGGGAGTTAGGGCCGGGGAATGAGCAGTTCTTC
TRBJ2-1,TRBV16,NA,CASSQGSSYNEQFF,TGTGCCAGCAGCCAGGGGAGCTCCTACAATGAGCAGTTCTTC
TRBJ2-7,TRBV6-1,NA,CASTSGQERHEQYF,TGTGCCAGCACCTCCGGACAAGAAAGGCACGAGCAGTACTTC
TRBJ1-3,TRBV7-9,NA,CASSFGGSGNTIYF,TGTGCCAGCAGCTTCGGGGGCTCTGGAAACACCATATATTTT
TRBJ1-5,TRBV27,NA,CASSLRQGFLPQHF,TGTGCCAGCAGTTTGAGGCAGGGTTTTCTGCCCCAGCATTTT
TRBJ2-7,TRBV2,NA,CASRERQLPTYEQYF,TGTGCCAGCAGGGAGCGACAGCTCCCAACCTACGAGCAGTACTTC
TRBJ2-3,TRBV29-1,NA,CSVEVAQDTQYF,TGCAGCGTTGAGGTAGCCCAAGATACGCAGTATTTT
TRBJ2-7,TRBV27,NA,CASSPRTAGYEQYF,TGTGCCAGCAGTCCGAGGACTGCGGGCTACGAGCAGTACTTC
TRBJ2-1,TRBV10-3,TRBD1,CAISEGRTGGNEQFF,TGTGCCATCAGTGAGGGGCGGACAGGAGGCAATGAGCAGTTCTTC
TRBJ2-3,TRBV7-3,NA,CASSLTRDTDTQYF,TGTGCCAGCAGCTTAACGAGGGACACAGATACGCAGTATTTT
TRBJ2-5,TRBV7-6,NA,CASSSPTGGQETQYF,TGTGCCAGCAGCTCCCCGACCGGGGGACAAGAGACCCAGTACTTC
TRBJ2-1,TRBV13,TRBD1,CASSHRDRENNEQFF,TGTGCCAGCAGCCACCGGGACAGGGAGAACAATGAGCAGTTCTTC
TRBJ1-4,TRBV19,NA,CASRRTNEKLFF,TGTGCCAGTAGGAGGACTAATGAAAAACTGTTTTTT
TRBJ2-4,TRBV5-6,TRBD2,CASSVGTSGTKNIQYF,TGTGCCAGCAGCGTTGGGACTAGCGGGACCAAAAACATTCAGTACTTC
TRBJ1-5,TRBV2,TRBD1,CASSGQGQGLQPQHF,TGTGCCAGCAGTGGGCAGGGACAGGGTTTGCAGCCCCAGCATTTT
TRBJ2-3,TRBV4-1,TRBD2,CASSLAGITDTQYF,TGCGCCAGCAGCCTAGCGGGAATCACAGATACGCAGTATTTT
TRBJ1-5,TRBV6-5,NA,CASSPIFGGNQPQHF,TGTGCCAGCAGTCCGATCTTCGGGGGCAATCAGCCCCAGCATTTT
TRBJ2-1,TRBV7-2,TRBD1,CASSIQGASEQFF,TGTGCCAGCAGCATACAGGGGGCTAGTGAGCAGTTCTTC
TRBJ1-5,TRBV4-2,TRBD1,CASSPITGAGQPQHF,TGTGCCAGCAGTCCTATCACAGGGGCGGGTCAGCCCCAGCATTTT
TRBJ1-6,TRBV27,NA,CASTPRTQGGIIRGSPLHF,TGTGCCAGCACCCCCCGAACCCAGGGAGGGATAATTCGGGGTTCACCCCTCCACTTT
TRBJ1-1,TRBV6-1,NA,CASRTTSNTEAFF,TGTGCCAGCAGAACAACAAGTAACACTGAAGCTTTCTTT
TRBJ2-7,TRBV7-8,TRBD1,CASSFRTGREQYF,TGTGCCAGCAGCTTCAGGACAGGGCGCGAGCAGTACTTC
TRBJ1-3,TRBV27,NA,CASRPGVSGNTIYF,TGTGCCAGCAGGCCGGGTGTCTCTGGAAACACCATATATTTT